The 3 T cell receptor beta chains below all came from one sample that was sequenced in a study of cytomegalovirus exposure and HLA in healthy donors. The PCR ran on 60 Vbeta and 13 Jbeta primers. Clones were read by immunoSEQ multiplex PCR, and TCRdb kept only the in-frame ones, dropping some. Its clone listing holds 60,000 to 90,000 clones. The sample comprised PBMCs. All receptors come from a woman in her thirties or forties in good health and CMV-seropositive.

CDR3 loop: CASRFNRGYTEAFF. As DNA, the CDR3 is TGTGCCAGCAGATTTAACAGGGGGTACACTGAAGCTTTCTTT. The rearrangement joins TRBV28 to TRBJ1-1, with 8 nucleotides matching TRBD1. The CDR3 loop spans 14 amino acids. The germline V gene encodes CDR1 MDHEN and CDR2 SYDVKM. V gave up 6 bases and J gave up 3 bases; unmatched junction bases: 6.

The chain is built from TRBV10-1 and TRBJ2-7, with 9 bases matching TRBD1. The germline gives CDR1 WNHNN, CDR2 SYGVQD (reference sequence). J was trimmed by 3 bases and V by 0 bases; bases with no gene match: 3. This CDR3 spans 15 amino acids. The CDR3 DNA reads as TGCGCCAGCAGTGAGTCACCGACAGGGGGCTACGAGCAGTACTTC. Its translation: CASSESPTGGYEQYF.

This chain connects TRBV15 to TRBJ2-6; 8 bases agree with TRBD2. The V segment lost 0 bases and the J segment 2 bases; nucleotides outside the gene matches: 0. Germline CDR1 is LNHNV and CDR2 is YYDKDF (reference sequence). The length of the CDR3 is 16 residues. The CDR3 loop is CATSRDSGTGANVLTF. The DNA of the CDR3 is TGTGCCACCAGCAGAGATAGCGGGACTGGGGCCAACGTCCTGACTTTC.